This entry lists 17 T cell receptor beta chains sequenced from one sample in a study of shared clonotypes between healthy human individuals. Clones were sequenced by immunoSEQ multiplex PCR, and TCRdb holds only the in-frame ones, with some missing. The table shows a few million clones, with approximately 95% occurring only once. Material for sequencing was naive CD4+ T cells from PBMCs. Subset noted: CD45RA+ positively selected. The receptors come from a man aged 18 to 30 in good health. Some clones in this sample may be carry-over from other donors' samples.

As concerns this clone: In the same sample, other DNA sequences code for this CDR3. The chain recombines TRBV5-4 with TRBJ2-7; D possibly uses TRBD1 or TRBD2 (5 bases each). The CDR3 is 14 residues long. In germline, CDR1 is SGHNT, CDR2 YYREEE (reference sequence). Trimming took off 0 bases at V and 2 bases at J, with 9 bases between the two ends. CDR3: CASSLAGTPYEQYF. CDR3 coding DNA: TGTGCCAGCAGCTTGGCCGGGACCCCCTACGAGCAGTACTTC. The complete variable domain, with remaining parts taken from reference TRBV5-4 and TRBJ2-7, reads ETGVTQSPTHLIKTRGQQVTLRCSSQSGHNTVSWYQQALGQGPQFIFQYYREEENGRGNFPPRFSGLQFPNYSSELNVNALELDDSALYLCASSLAGTPYEQYFGPGTRLTVT.

The chain is built from TRBV9 and TRBJ2-7, with 10 nucleotides matching TRBD2. Germline values: CDR1 SGDLS, CDR2 YYNGEE. V gave up 4 bases and J gave up 7 bases; unmatched junction bases: 11. CDR3 length: 15 residues. The CDR3 protein is CASSPTSGLLREQYF. The CDR3 DNA reads as TGTGCCAGCAGCCCGACTAGCGGGCTCCTTAGGGAGCAGTACTTC.

The chain employs TRBV7-2 and TRBJ2-3, with no clear D. The V end lost 0 bases, the J end lost 2 bases, and 9 bases lay between the germline ends. The germline gives CDR1 SGHTA, CDR2 FQGNSA. The CDR3 is made up of 15 amino acids. The CDR3 protein is CASSLALMNTDTQYF. CDR3 nucleotides: TGTGCCAGCAGCTTAGCCTTGATGAACACAGATACGCAGTATTTT.

Concerning this clone itself: The sample contains more than one DNA sequence encoding this CDR3. The chain recombines TRBV28 with TRBJ2-7; TRBD1 agrees at 8 bases. CDR3 length: 14 amino acids. V dropped 2 bases and J dropped 3; count of bases not matched to a gene: 3. Germline V gene lookup returns CDR1 MDHEN and CDR2 SYDVKM. CDR3 protein: CASSLAGQGYEQYF. The CDR3 coding sequence is TGTGCCAGCAGTTTAGCAGGACAGGGCTACGAGCAGTACTTC.

The J gene is TRBJ2-4, the V gene TRBV4-1; TRBD1 might be the D (5 bases). With 2 bases removed from V and 7 bases from J, the gap between germline ends came to 9 bases. CDR3 length equals 13 residues. Germline V gives CDR1 MGHRA, CDR2 YSYEKL. The CDR3 here is CASSQTGMNIQYF. CDR3 nucleotide sequence: TGCGCCAGCAGCCAAACAGGAATGAACATTCAGTACTTC.

This chain connects TRBV5-1 to TRBJ2-1; D remains ambiguous. The germline V and J ends were trimmed by 6 bases and 3 bases, with 10 bases remaining between them. Germline values: CDR1 SGHRS, CDR2 YFSETQ. The CDR3 is 13 residues long. This CDR3 reads CASTATVYNEQFF. The CDR3, as DNA: TGCGCCAGCACCGCCACAGTCTACAATGAGCAGTTCTTC. The whole variable domain, filled in from reference TRBV5-1 and TRBJ2-1, reads KAGVTQTPRYLIKTRGQQVTLSCSPISGHRSVSWYQQTPGQGLQFLFEYFSETQRNKGNFPGRFSGRQFSNSRSEMNVSTLELGDSALYLCASTATVYNEQFFGPGTRLTVL.

This chain links TRBV9 with TRBJ1-3; 12 nucleotides align to TRBD1. The CDR3 sequence is 18 residues long. Germline V gene sequence: CDR1 SGDLS, CDR2 YYNGEE. The V gene end was trimmed by 2 bases and the J gene end by 4 bases; junction bases not matched to a gene: 10. The CDR3 DNA reads TGTGCCAGCAGCGTTAGCCCCCGGGACAGGGGGCGAGGAAACACCATATATTTT. It yields the protein CASSVSPRDRGRGNTIYF.

This clone was observed a single time. The V gene is TRBV11-3, the J gene TRBJ2-1; the match to TRBD2 covers 16 bases. Germline CDR1 reads SGHNT; CDR2 reads YENEEA. CDR3 size: 16 residues. The J segment lost 8 bases and the V segment lost 1 base, leaving 2 bases of the junction unmatched. The CDR3 reads CASSLAGTSGRDEQFF. Here the CDR3 DNA reads TGTGCCAGCAGCTTAGCCGGGACTAGCGGGAGGGATGAGCAGTTCTTC. The full variable domain, rest sourced from reference TRBV11-3 and TRBJ2-1, is EAGVVQSPRYKIIEKKQPVAFWCNPISGHNTLYWYLQNLGQGPELLIRYENEEAVDDSQLPKDRFSAERLKGVDSTLKIQPAELGDSAVYLCASSLAGTSGRDEQFFGPGTRLTVL.

The chain is built from TRBV5-6 and TRBJ2-1; TRBD2 is a possible D gene (7 bases). V was pared by 2 bases and J by 5 bases, with 11 bases between. The V gene's germline CDR1 is SGHDT and CDR2 YYEEEE. CDR3 length: 14 amino acids. The CDR3 is CASSFGGRNNEQFF. CDR3 nucleotide sequence: TGTGCCAGCAGCTTCGGGGGGCGAAACAATGAGCAGTTCTTC.

The CDR3 DNA reads as TGTGCCTGGAGTCCGACAGCGGTCACTGAAGCTTTCTTT. It translates to CAWSPTAVTEAFF. V and J are TRBV30 and TRBJ1-1, with TRBD1 as a possible D gene (5 bases). Trimming took off 2 bases at V and 4 bases at J, with 11 bases between the two ends. The germline V gene has CDR1 GTSNPN and CDR2 SVGIG (reference sequence). This CDR3 is built from 13 residues.

This rearrangement joins TRBV29-1 to TRBJ2-1, with 11 positions matching TRBD2. V shed 3 bases and J 0 bases; nucleotides not matched to a gene: 10. The CDR3 length is 18 residues. Germline V gives CDR1 SQVTM, CDR2 ANQGSEA. CDR3 DNA: TGCAGCGTTGATATATTTGGGACTAGCGGTAGCTCCTACAATGAGCAGTTCTTC. It specifies CSVDIFGTSGSSYNEQFF.

The chain employs TRBV27 and TRBJ1-1; TRBD1 matches at 10 bases. V was pared by 7 bases and J by 0 bases, with 11 bases of the junction left unmatched. There are 17 residues in the CDR3. Germline V gene lookup returns CDR1 MNHEY and CDR2 SMNVEV (reference sequence). CDR3 sequence (DNA): TGTGCCAGCACCCCCCGGGACAGGGGCCTGATGAACACTGAAGCTTTCTTT. Encoded protein: CASTPRDRGLMNTEAFF.

This clone was counted many times. This rearrangement joins TRBV10-2 to TRBJ2-7; 7 bases line up with TRBD1. The CDR3 covers 15 residues. Trimming removed 0 bases from V and 1 base from J; junction bases left unmatched: 3. Germline V CDR1 and CDR2: WSHSY, SAAADI. CDR3 coding DNA: TGCGCCAGCAGTGAGTCAAACAGGGGATCCTACGAGCAGTACTTC. Amino acid sequence: CASSESNRGSYEQYF.

The rearrangement uses TRBV19 and TRBJ1-5, with 8 nucleotides matching TRBD1. V lost 5 bases to trimming and J lost 10 bases; unmatched junction nucleotides: 13. This CDR3 comprises 15 residues. CDR1 and CDR2 (germline): LNHDA, SQIVND (reference sequence). Here the CDR3 reads CASSQDRVIAGPQHF. Written as DNA, the CDR3 is TGTGCCAGTAGTCAGGACAGGGTCATAGCGGGACCCCAGCATTTT.

This clone showed up just once. The chain has TRBV7-2 and TRBJ1-4, with D uncertain. The germline V and J ends were trimmed by 5 bases and 0 bases, with 7 bases remaining between them. In germline, CDR1 is SGHTA, CDR2 FQGNSA. The CDR3 has 14 residues. The CDR3 here is CASSSYATNEKLFF. In DNA, the CDR3 is TGTGCCAGCAGCAGCTATGCAACTAATGAAAAACTGTTTTTT.

This clone was seen a few times. The sample holds other DNA sequences that translate to the same CDR3. The chain combines TRBV7-2 with TRBJ2-2; tentative D call: TRBD2 (6 bases). With 3 bases removed from V and 0 bases from J, the gap between germline ends came to 8 bases. CDR1 is SGHTA, CDR2 FQGNSA, per germline. This CDR3 is built from 15 residues. As DNA, the CDR3 is TGTGCCAGCAGCTTGGGCGGGACGAACACCGGGGAGCTGTTTTTT. This encodes CASSLGGTNTGELFF.

The chain recombines TRBV5-6 with TRBJ2-5; no clear D gene. The CDR3 sequence is 13 residues long. Per the germline V gene, CDR1 is SGHDT and CDR2 is YYEEEE. V dropped 2 bases and J dropped 2 bases, with 7 bases sitting between them. The CDR3 bases are TGTGCCAGCAGCTTCGACGAGCAAGAGACCCAGTACTTC. Amino acid sequence: CASSFDEQETQYF.